This TCR beta chain was identified during a study of a mutant IDH1 vaccine in newly diagnosed glioma. Study summary: The patients were given eight vaccinations, one each in weeks 1, 3, 5, 7, 11, 15, 19 and 23. Vaccination was launched 4-6 weeks after radiotherapy alone, or with temozolomide cycles. Males made up approximately 62% and females about 40% of treated patients, whose mean age was 40.4 years. Patients previously underwent radiotherapy, temozolomide, or both, and most underwent both.

This sample's time point: week 23, last vaccination. Alongside topical imiquimod, each dose of vaccine comprised 300 ug of mutant IDH1 20-mer peptide. For this clone: As yet, its antigen is unknown.

Method: immunoSEQ multiplex PCR; TCRdb's copy keeps in-frame clones and lacks some. The data show tens of thousands of clones, 81% seen once. Trimming removed 3 bases from V and 11 bases from J; junction bases left unmatched: 14. This CDR3 region has 16 residues. Germline V gene data show CDR1 as SEHNR and CDR2 as FQNEAQ (reference sequence). This receptor was identified in a man aged 35-49 years with glioma. Sequences were derived from PBMCs, sampled from a glioma patient whose treatment included an IDH1 peptide vaccine. The chain couples TRBV7-9 to TRBJ2-5, with TRBD1 matching over 11 bases. The CDR3 DNA reads TGTGCCAGCAGCTTGCTGATAGGACAGGGGGCGAATGAGCAGTACTTC. This translates into CASSLLIGQGANEQYF. Combining the CDR3 with reference TRBV7-9 and TRBJ2-5 gives the whole variable domain DTGVSQNPRHKITKRGQNVTFRCDPISEHNRLYWYRQTLGQGPEFLTYFQNEAQLEKSRLLSDRFSAERPKGSFSTLEIQRTEQGDSAMYLCASSLLIGQGANEQYFGPGTRLLVL.